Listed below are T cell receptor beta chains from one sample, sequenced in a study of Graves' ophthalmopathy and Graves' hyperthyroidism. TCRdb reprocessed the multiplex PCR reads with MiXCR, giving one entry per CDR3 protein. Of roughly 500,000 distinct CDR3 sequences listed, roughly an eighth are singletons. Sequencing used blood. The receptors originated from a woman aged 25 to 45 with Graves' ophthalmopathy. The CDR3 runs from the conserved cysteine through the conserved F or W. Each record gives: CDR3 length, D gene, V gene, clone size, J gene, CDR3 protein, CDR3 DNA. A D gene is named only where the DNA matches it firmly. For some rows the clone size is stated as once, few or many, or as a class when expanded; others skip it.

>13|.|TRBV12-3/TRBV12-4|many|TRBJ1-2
CASSLARVYGYTF
TGTGCCAGCAGTTTAGCGAGGGTCTATGGCTACACCTTC
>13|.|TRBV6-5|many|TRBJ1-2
CASTSGRANGYTF
TGTGCCAGCACCTCCGGCAGGGCCAATGGCTACACCTTC
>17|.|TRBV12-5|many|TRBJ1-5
CASGLVLGRGGNQPQHF
TGTGCTAGTGGTTTGGTTTTAGGCAGGGGAGGCAATCAGCCCCAGCATTTT
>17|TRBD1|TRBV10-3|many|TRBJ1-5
CAISESDRGAINQPQHF
TGTGCCATCAGTGAATCGGACAGGGGGGCAATCAATCAGCCCCAGCATTTT
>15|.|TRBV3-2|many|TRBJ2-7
CASSQGGGSANEQYF
TGTGCCAGCAGCCAGGGTGGCGGTTCCGCCAACGAGCAGTACTTC
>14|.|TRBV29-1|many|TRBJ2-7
CSVVRAGGLYEQYF
TGCAGCGTCGTCAGGGCCGGGGGCCTCTACGAGCAGTACTTC
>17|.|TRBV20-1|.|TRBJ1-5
CSARDLGGSSANQPQHF
TGCAGTGCTAGAGATCTGGGGGGGAGTTCGGCCAATCAGCCCCAGCATTTT
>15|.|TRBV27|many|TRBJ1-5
CALASGGGSNQPQHF
TGTGCCCTTGCTTCGGGGGGGGGCAGCAATCAGCCCCAGCATTTT
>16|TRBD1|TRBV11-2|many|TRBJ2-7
CASSPSGTGASYEQYF
TGTGCCAGCAGCCCCAGCGGGACAGGGGCCTCCTACGAGCAGTACTTC
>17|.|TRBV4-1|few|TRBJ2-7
CASSPLPRTPRDYEQYF
TGCGCCAGCAGCCCACTACCTCGGACCCCTCGGGACTACGAGCAGTACTTC
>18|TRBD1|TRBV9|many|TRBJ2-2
CASSVADRGRGNTGELFF
TGTGCCAGCAGCGTAGCCGACAGGGGGCGCGGGAACACCGGGGAGCTGTTTTTT
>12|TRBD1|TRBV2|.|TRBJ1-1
CASSLTGDSAFF
TGTGCCAGCAGTCTTACAGGGGATTCAGCTTTCTTT
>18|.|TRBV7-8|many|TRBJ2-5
CASSPRLPNSLGGETQYF
TGTGCCAGCAGCCCCCGCCTCCCTAATTCCCTAGGAGGGGAGACCCAGTACTTC
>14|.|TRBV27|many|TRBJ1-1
CASSLSGWDTEAFF
TGTGCCAGCAGTTTATCGGGGTGGGACACTGAAGCTTTCTTT
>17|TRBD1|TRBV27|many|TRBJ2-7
CASSLSPGTGFPYEQYF
TGTGCCAGCAGTTTATCTCCCGGGACAGGGTTTCCCTACGAGCAGTACTTC
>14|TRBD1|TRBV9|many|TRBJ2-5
CASSVGQGLETQCF
TGTGCCAGCAGCGTCGGACAGGGGCTGGAGACCCAGTGCTTC
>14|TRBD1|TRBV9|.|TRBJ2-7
CASSSRDSGGEQYF
TGTGCCAGCAGCAGCCGGGACAGTGGGGGCGAGCAGTACTTC
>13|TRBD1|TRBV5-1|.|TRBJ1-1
CASSSTGLDEAFF
TGCGCCAGCAGCTCGACAGGGCTGGATGAAGCTTTCTTT
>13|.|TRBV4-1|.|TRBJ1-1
CASSQEDVAEAFF
TGCGCCAGCAGCCAAGAAGATGTGGCTGAAGCTTTCTTT
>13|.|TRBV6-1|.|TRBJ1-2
CASSRTGFGGYTF
TGTGCCAGCAGTAGGACCGGGTTCGGGGGCTACACCTTC
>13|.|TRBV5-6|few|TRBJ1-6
CASSLPGVSPLHF
TGTGCCAGCAGCCTGCCCGGGGTTTCACCCCTCCACTTT
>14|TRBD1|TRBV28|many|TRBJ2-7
CASSRTGGRYEQYF
TGTGCCAGCAGCCGAACAGGGGGCCGCTACGAGCAGTACTTC
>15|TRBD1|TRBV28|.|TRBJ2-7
CASSPGQIGAYEQYF
TGTGCCTCGTCCCCGGGACAGATTGGAGCCTACGAGCAGTACTTC
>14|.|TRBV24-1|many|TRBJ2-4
CATSSRGTKNIQYF
TGTGCCACCAGTTCCAGGGGAACCAAAAACATTCAGTACTTC
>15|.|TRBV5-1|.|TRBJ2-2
CASSLGATNTGELFF
TGCGCCAGCAGCTTGGGGGCCACGAACACCGGGGAGCTGTTTTTT
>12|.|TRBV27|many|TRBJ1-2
CASSTANYGYTF
TGTGCCAGCTCTACGGCTAACTATGGCTACACCTTC
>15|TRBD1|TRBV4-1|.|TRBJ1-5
CASSQVITGDQPQHF
TGCGCCAGCAGCCAAGTCATCACAGGGGATCAGCCCCAGCATTTT
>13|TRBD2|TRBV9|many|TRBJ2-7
CASSVRGEGEQYF
TGTGCCAGCAGCGTCCGGGGGGAAGGCGAGCAGTACTTC
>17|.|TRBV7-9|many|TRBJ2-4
CASSSPPHRLAKNIQYF
TGTGCCAGCAGTTCTCCCCCACATCGCTTAGCCAAAAACATTCAGTACTTC
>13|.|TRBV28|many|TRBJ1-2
CASSLRVIYGYTF
TGTGCCAGCAGTCTCCGCGTAATCTATGGCTACACCTTC
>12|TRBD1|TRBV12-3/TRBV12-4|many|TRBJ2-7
CASRRDRETSYF
TGTGCCAGCAGACGTGACAGGGAAACTTCGTACTTC
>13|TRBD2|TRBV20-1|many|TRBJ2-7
CSAFGIAGQEQYF
TGCAGTGCTTTTGGGATAGCGGGGCAAGAGCAGTACTTC
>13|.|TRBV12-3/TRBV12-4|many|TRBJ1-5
CASSQTLYQPQHF
TGTGCCAGCAGCCAGACACTCTATCAGCCCCAGCATTTT
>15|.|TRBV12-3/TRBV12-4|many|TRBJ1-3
CASSPRKDSGNTIYF
TGTGCCAGCAGTCCTCGGAAGGACTCTGGAAACACCATATATTTT
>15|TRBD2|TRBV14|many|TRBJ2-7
CASSQTASSGSEQYF
TGTGCCAGCAGCCAAACAGCCTCTAGCGGGAGCGAGCAGTACTTC
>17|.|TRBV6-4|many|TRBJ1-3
CASSPRESKEGGNTIYF
TGTGCCAGCAGTCCCCGGGAGAGTAAGGAGGGCGGAAACACCATATATTTT
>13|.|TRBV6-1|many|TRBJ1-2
CASSATGVDGYTF
TGTGCCAGCAGTGCCACCGGGGTGGATGGCTACACCTTC
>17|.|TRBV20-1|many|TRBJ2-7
CSARGGNGGSLFDEQYF
TGCAGTGCTAGAGGTGGCAATGGGGGCTCGCTTTTCGACGAGCAGTACTTC
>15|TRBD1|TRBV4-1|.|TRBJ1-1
CASSRDRVSNTEAFF
TGCGCCAGCAGCCGTGACAGGGTATCGAACACTGAAGCTTTCTTT
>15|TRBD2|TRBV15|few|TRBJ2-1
CATSRESGGPNEKFF
TGTGCCACCAGCAGGGAAAGCGGGGGCCCCAATGAGAAGTTCTTC